This T cell receptor (beta chain) was retrieved from a study of human T cells and chemical hapten exposure. TCRdb re-analysed the RACE reads in MiXCR, keeping a single row per CDR3 protein. The data contain approximately 82,000 distinct CDR3 sequences, about 11% of them singletons. The CDR3 is made up of 14 amino acids. CDR1 and CDR2 from the germline V gene are KGHSH and LQKENI. V was shortened by 5 bases and J by 8 bases, with 19 bases between the two germline ends. Indicated time point: patch test 1, 2 weeks after DPC sensitization. Described treatment: therapeutic diphenylcyclopropenone sensitization with weekly scalp DPC. Donors were 18 to 70-year-old alopecia patients suitable for DPC. This clonotype turned up a few times.

Source: whole blood, taken in connection with sensitization to the hapten diphenylcyclopropenone (DPC). The sequence derives from a woman in her sixties or seventies with alopecia areata. Some clones in this sample may be carry-over from other donors' samples. The chain joins TRBV18 to TRBJ2-7; the D gene is possibly TRBD2 (6 bases). CDR3 residues: CASSRSSGVYQQYF. CDR3 nucleotides: TGTGCCAGCTCAAGGAGCTCGGGGGTCTATCAGCAGTACTTC.